This TCR beta chain was captured by sequencing in a study of shared clonotypes between healthy human individuals. Study summary: Donors consisted of a couple of women and a few men between 18 and 49. The plates for each donor numbered three CD4 naive, three CD4 memory, two CD8 naive and one CD8 memory. Findings of the study overall: Sampling involved blood alone; tissue repertoires likely differ.

The method was immunoSEQ multiplex PCR; TCRdb's version includes in-frame clones alone and lacks a portion of them. In the table there are over a million clones, around 78% of which are singletons. About this clone itself: The antigen remains undetermined.

Germline V lookup: CDR1 SNHLY, CDR2 FYNNEI. The CDR3 runs 16 residues. Trimming pared 0 bases from V and 4 bases from J, leaving 10 bases between. This sequence originates from a man in his late teens or twenties in good health. Some clones in this sample may be carry-over from other donors' samples. The chain recombines TRBV2 with TRBJ2-6; D is undetermined. Sequencing input: memory CD4+ T cells from PBMCs. This sample's subset: CD45RA-negative fraction. The CDR3 is CASSEAALGGANVLTF. As DNA, the CDR3 is TGTGCCAGCAGTGAAGCTGCCTTGGGAGGGGCCAACGTCCTGACTTTC.